Each of the 16 T cell receptor beta chains below was sequenced from the same sample in a study of shared clonotypes between healthy human individuals. Measured with immunoSEQ multiplex PCR; TCRdb has only the in-frame clones, and not every one. Of some 900,000 clones detected, around 80% appear once; the ten largest clones hold about 1.5%. Input material: memory CD4+ T cells sorted from blood. Subset denoted: CD45RA-negative fraction. Source of these receptors: a man between 18 and 35 years old in good health.

V usage is TRBV7-2 and J usage is TRBJ2-7, with 7 nucleotides matching TRBD2. With 4 bases clipped from V and 3 bases from J, the junction kept 6 bases outside the gene matches. The CDR3 runs to 14 residues. CDR1 SGHTA and CDR2 FQGNSA come from the germline V gene. The CDR3 region is CASSSGLGLYEQYF. For the CDR3, the DNA is TGTGCCAGCAGCTCAGGACTAGGACTCTACGAGCAGTACTTC.

This clone was seen ten or more times. This specimen includes other DNA sequences encoding the same CDR3. V is TRBV7-2 and J is TRBJ2-7; perhaps TRBD1 as D (5 bases). CDR3 size: 12 residues. Germline values: CDR1 SGHTA, CDR2 FQGNSA. V was cut by 0 bases and J by 8 bases, with 8 bases left in between. The CDR3: CASSLAKGKQYF. The CDR3 DNA reads as TGTGCCAGCAGCTTAGCAAAGGGGAAGCAGTACTTC.

V and J are TRBV6-6 and TRBJ2-5; perhaps TRBD1 as D (5 bases). Germline V gene sequence: CDR1 MNHNY, CDR2 SVGAGI (reference sequence). This CDR3 is 16 amino acids long. V lost 2 bases and J 3 bases, leaving 16 bases between the germline ends. CDR3 amino acids: CASSYATHPGKETQYF. Here the CDR3 DNA reads TGTGCCAGCAGTTACGCGACTCATCCAGGGAAAGAGACCCAGTACTTC.

The chain carries TRBV9 and TRBJ1-1, with D maybe TRBD1 (6 bases). The CDR3 runs 16 residues. V was clipped by 3 bases and J by 1 base, with 16 bases between them. Germline CDR1 reads SGDLS; CDR2 reads YYNGEE. The CDR3 protein is CASSEGHTTRNTEAFF. The DNA of the CDR3 is TGTGCCAGCAGCGAGGGACATACTACTAGGAACACTGAAGCTTTCTTT.

The chain has TRBV10-3 and TRBJ2-3; TRBD2 aligns across 10 bases. Germline V gene lookup returns CDR1 ENHRY and CDR2 SYGVKD. The CDR3 is 17 residues long. With V trimmed by 0 bases and J by 2 bases, 5 bases remained unmatched. CDR3 in DNA: TGTGCCATCAGTGAGTCGGCTAGCGGGGGTACCACAGATACGCAGTATTTT. As protein: CAISESASGGTTDTQYF.

This clone was detected only a few times. The CDR3 reads CASSTGPRETQYF. CDR3 in DNA: TGTGCCAGCAGCACCGGGCCCAGGGAGACCCAGTACTTC. The chain employs TRBV5-4 and TRBJ2-5; unclear D gene. Trimming removed 4 bases at V and 5 bases at J, with 12 bases between. The germline V gene has CDR1 SGHNT and CDR2 YYREEE (reference sequence). The CDR3 runs 13 residues.

For this clone: A much larger clone sits a single nucleotide away, making a read error possible. V usage is TRBV6-5 and J usage is TRBJ2-2; 7 bases match TRBD1. Germline CDR1 and CDR2: MNHEY and SVGAGI. This CDR3 contains 15 residues. V gave up 6 bases and J gave up 1 base; unmatched junction bases: 5. Here the CDR3 reads CASSLWTGNTGELFF. CDR3 coding DNA: TGTGCCAGCAGCCTTTGGACAGGGAACACCGGGGAGCTGTTTTTT.

This chain links TRBV5-6 with TRBJ2-1; 10 bases fit TRBD1. This CDR3 is built from 14 residues. The germline gives CDR1 SGHDT, CDR2 YYEEEE. Trimming took 4 bases from V and 8 from J; bases not matched to a gene: 6. The CDR3 DNA reads as TGTGCCAGCAGCCCGGGACAGGGGAGGTATGAGCAGTTCTTC. This encodes CASSPGQGRYEQFF.

Only one count was recorded for this clone. The chain has TRBV9 and TRBJ2-1; 12 bases are shared with TRBD2. The CDR3 loop spans 15 amino acids. Germline CDR1 is SGDLS and CDR2 is YYNGEE. V lost 4 bases, J lost 5 bases, and 4 bases stayed unmatched. DNA for the CDR3: TGTGCCAGCAGCTGGGGACTAGCGGGCGACAATGAGCAGTTCTTC. Translating it yields CASSWGLAGDNEQFF.

The V gene is TRBV18, the J gene TRBJ1-6; the D gene is possibly TRBD1 (6 bases). The CDR3 spans 14 residues. CDR1 and CDR2 from the germline V gene are KGHSH and LQKENI. V was clipped by 4 bases and J by 10 bases, with 14 bases between them. The CDR3 DNA is TGTGCCAGCTCACTTTCAGGGGATTTGTCACCCCTCCACTTT. This encodes CASSLSGDLSPLHF.

CDR3 in DNA: TGTGCAGGACAGGGGGCGCGGGGGAACACTGAAGCTTTCTTT. This codes for CAGQGARGNTEAFF. The chain has TRBV2 and TRBJ1-1; 11 nucleotides agree with TRBD1. Germline-derived CDR1 and CDR2 are SNHLY and FYNNEI. The CDR3 is 14 residues long.

Remarks on this clone: At one end the junction does not follow the germline gene, possibly because of a read error. The chain joins TRBV11-3 to TRBJ2-3; tentatively, D is TRBD2 (6 bases). The CDR3 length is 14 residues. Germline V gene lookup returns CDR1 SGHNT and CDR2 YENEEA. CDR3 residues: CASSSRTNGDMQYF. In DNA form, the CDR3 reads TGTGCCAGCAGCTCCAGGACTAACGGGGATATGCAGTATTTT.

The gene calls are TRBV10-2 and TRBJ2-7, with 10 positions matching TRBD1. V shed 8 bases, J shed 6 bases, and the junction held 13 bases outside the gene matches. The CDR3 has 15 amino acids. Per germline, CDR1 WSHSY and CDR2 SAAADI. CDR3 in DNA: TGCGCCAGCTCTTCGGGACAGGGGACTTTAGGCGAGCAGTACTTC. It is translated as CASSSGQGTLGEQYF.

V usage is TRBV9 and J usage is TRBJ2-1; D gene uncertain. CDR1 SGDLS and CDR2 YYNGEE come from the germline V gene. V lost 3 bases to trimming and J lost 7 bases, with 17 bases between them. The CDR3 has 15 residues. Here the CDR3 DNA reads TGTGCCAGCAGCGGGCTCTCCGGTGCCGAGAATGAGCAGTTCTTC. It specifies CASSGLSGAENEQFF.

The chain has TRBV15 and TRBJ2-5, with a possible D match to TRBD1 (6 bases). Trimming removed 0 bases from V and 5 bases from J, with 19 bases in between. This CDR3 is built from 17 residues. Per the germline V gene, CDR1 is LNHNV and CDR2 is YYDKDF (reference sequence). The CDR3 nucleotides are TGTGCCACCAGCAGAGATCCGTGGACCACAGGGAGTGAGACCCAGTACTTC. This sequence encodes CATSRDPWTTGSETQYF.

Only a few counts were recorded for this clone. The CDR3 loop reads CASTWTGSAYGYTF. The CDR3 bases are TGTGCCAGCACTTGGACAGGGAGTGCCTATGGCTACACCTTC. The chain is built from TRBV7-2 and TRBJ1-2, with 8 bases matching TRBD1. After removal of 7 bases from V and 4 bases from J, the junction contained 8 bases not matched to a gene. The CDR3 runs to 14 residues. Germline CDR1 SGHTA, CDR2 FQGNSA.